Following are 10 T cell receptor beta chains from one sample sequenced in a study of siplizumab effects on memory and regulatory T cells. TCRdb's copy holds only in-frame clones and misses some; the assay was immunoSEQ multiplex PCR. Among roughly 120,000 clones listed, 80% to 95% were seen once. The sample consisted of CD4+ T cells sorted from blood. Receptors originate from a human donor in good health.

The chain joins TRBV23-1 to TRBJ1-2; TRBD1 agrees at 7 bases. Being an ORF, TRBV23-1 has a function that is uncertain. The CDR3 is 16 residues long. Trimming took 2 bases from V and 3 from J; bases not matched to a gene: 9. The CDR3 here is CASSQVHRTGHYGYTF. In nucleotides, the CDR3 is TGCGCCAGCAGTCAAGTGCATCGGACAGGCCACTATGGCTACACCTTC.

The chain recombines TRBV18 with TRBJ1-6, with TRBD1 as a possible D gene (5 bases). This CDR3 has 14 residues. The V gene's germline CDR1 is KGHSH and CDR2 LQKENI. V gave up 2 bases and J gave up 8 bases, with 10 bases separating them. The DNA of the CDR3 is TGTGCCAGCTCACCAACCAGGGTGGATTCACCCCTCCACTTT. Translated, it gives CASSPTRVDSPLHF.

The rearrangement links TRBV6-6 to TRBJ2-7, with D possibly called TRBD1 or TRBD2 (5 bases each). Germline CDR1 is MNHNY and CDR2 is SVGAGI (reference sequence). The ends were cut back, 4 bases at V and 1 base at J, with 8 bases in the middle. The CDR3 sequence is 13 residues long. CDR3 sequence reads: CASSSGTSYEQYF. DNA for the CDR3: TGTGCCAGCAGTTCCGGGACGTCCTACGAGCAGTACTTC.

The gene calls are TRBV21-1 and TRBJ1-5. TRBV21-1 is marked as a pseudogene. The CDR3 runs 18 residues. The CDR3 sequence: CASRRSMLQIYSNQPQHF. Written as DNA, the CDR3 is TGTGCCAGCAGGCGTTCAATGCTTCAAATTTATAGCAATCAGCCCCAGCATTTT.

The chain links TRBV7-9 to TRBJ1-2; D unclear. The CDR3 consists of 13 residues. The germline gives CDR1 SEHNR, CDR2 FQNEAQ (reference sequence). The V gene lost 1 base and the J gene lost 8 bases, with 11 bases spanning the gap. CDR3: CASSLGPAAGYTF. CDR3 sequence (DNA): TGTGCCAGCAGCTTAGGCCCGGCAGCGGGCTACACCTTC.

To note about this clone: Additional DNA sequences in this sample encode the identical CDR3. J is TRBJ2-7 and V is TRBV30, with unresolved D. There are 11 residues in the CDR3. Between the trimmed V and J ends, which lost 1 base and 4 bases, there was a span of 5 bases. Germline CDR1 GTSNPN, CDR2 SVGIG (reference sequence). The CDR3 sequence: CAWSGGYEQYF. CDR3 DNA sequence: TGTGCCTGGAGTGGTGGTTACGAGCAGTACTTC.

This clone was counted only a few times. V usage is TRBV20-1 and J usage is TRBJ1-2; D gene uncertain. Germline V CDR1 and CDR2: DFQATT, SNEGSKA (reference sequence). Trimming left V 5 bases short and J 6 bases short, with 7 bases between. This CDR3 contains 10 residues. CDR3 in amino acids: CSAPRDGYTF. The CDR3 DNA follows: TGCAGTGCTCCTAGAGATGGCTACACCTTC.

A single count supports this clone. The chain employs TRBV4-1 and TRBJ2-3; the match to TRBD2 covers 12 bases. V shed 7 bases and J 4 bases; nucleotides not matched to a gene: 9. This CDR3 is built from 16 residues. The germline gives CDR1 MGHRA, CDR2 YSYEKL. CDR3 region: CASMALAGGDSDTQYF. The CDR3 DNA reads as TGCGCCAGCATGGCCCTAGCGGGAGGGGACTCAGATACGCAGTATTTT.

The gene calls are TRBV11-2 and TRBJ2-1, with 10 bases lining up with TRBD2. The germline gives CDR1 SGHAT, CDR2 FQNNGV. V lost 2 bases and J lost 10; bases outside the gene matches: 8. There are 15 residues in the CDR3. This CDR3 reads CASSLSSGRAEEQFF. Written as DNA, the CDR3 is TGTGCCAGCAGCTTATCCAGCGGGAGGGCCGAGGAGCAGTTCTTC.

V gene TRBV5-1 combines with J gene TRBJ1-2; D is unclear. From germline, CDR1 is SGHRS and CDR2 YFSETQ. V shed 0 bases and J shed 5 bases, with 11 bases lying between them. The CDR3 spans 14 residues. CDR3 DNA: TGCGCCAGCAGCTTGGGTACAGACTCTTATGGCTACACCTTC. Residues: CASSLGTDSYGYTF.